This is a list of T cell receptor beta chains from one sample in a study of cytomegalovirus exposure and HLA in healthy donors. Using immunoSEQ multiplex PCR, the repertoire was profiled, and TCRdb retains in-frame clones only, with some absent. Here the sample spans tens of thousands of clones, more than 75% being singletons. Specimen: PBMCs. Receptor source: a woman between 50 and 59 years old in good health and CMV-seropositive. The conserved cysteine and the conserved F or W are not part of the CDR3 here. Not every row has a clone size; where given, it reads once, few, many or a size class.

V gene | clone size | CDR3 protein
TRBV5-5 | . | ASSLRASDTQY
TRBV6-5 | . | ASSYSSRGNQPQH
TRBV5-1 | . | ATTGGTGGTDTQY
TRBV15 | . | ATSSSERPGEKLF
TRBV6-1 | . | ASRNLQGFTGELF
TRBV7-8 | . | ASSPYILPGQGIHEQY
TRBV4-1 | once | ASEGARSYT
TRBV25-1 | . | ASSRSTQAFNQPQH
TRBV30 | few | ACTPRTGNTIY
TRBV19 | . | ASSPRRRDTEAF
TRBV2 | once | ASSEALGGGSFYGYT
TRBV9 | . | ASSAGQGKETQY
TRBV6-5 | . | ASSYSGIMNSPLH
TRBV6-4 | . | ASRPGGDTDTQY
TRBV6-1 | . | ASREDRGQGYT
TRBV9 | . | ASSEQTVNTEAF
TRBV20-1 | . | SALPSTEQF
TRBV21-1 | . | ASSKGPICPGNCQPQH
TRBV6-6 | . | ASSYLRGKSTDTQY
TRBV11-1 | few | ASKRTDATGELF
TRBV11-2 | . | ASGTFGQETQY
TRBV28 | . | ASSLLGGYGYT
TRBV19 | . | ASSSVEGAAKNIQY
TRBV6-1 | . | ASSSQKETQY
TRBV9 | . | ASSLQQQNTEAF
TRBV2 | . | ASRAGTGGFQPQH
TRBV10-2 | few | ASSVGSNEKLF
TRBV5-8 | . | ASSLGLHSNQPQH
TRBV7-9 | . | ASSRRLAGLQETQY
TRBV19 | . | ASSTRRGARTDTQY
TRBV6-1 | few | ASSVTQALSDTQY
TRBV5-4 | . | ASSLGRVAEAF
TRBV28 | . | AIQPMNTEAF
TRBV5-1 | . | ASSLGTEFLGDEQY
TRBV18 | . | ASSPPKGLALNEQF
TRBV14 | . | ASSQGQGLSGNTIY
TRBV5-5 | . | ASSMTGGGVSSGTQY
TRBV6-5 | . | ASSSDSSYEQY
TRBV18 | . | ASSPKQSGTGANVLT
TRBV7-2 | few | ASSFQTGGTEAF
TRBV25-1 | . | ASSEPSMNTEAF
TRBV6-5 | . | ASSPSGQGVEKLF
TRBV9 | . | ASSKRETGELF